Listed here are 23 T cell receptor beta chains from one sample, sequenced in a study of shared clonotypes between healthy human individuals. Sequencing was performed with immunoSEQ multiplex PCR; in TCRdb, only in-frame clones are kept and a portion is missing. The table includes about 2 million clones, roughly 95% detected once. Sequencing input: naive CD4+ T cells sorted from blood. Subset in this sample: CD45RA+ positively selected. The receptors were gathered from a man between 18 and 35 years old in good health.

The chain uses TRBV6-1 and TRBJ2-2, with D unclear. The V end was cut by 5 bases, the J end by 5 bases, with 9 bases between. This CDR3 is 13 amino acids long. The germline V gene encodes CDR1 MNHNS and CDR2 SASEGT. CDR3 bases: TGTGCCAGCAGTTCGGTAGGGACCGGGGAGCTGTTTTTT. Translated, it gives CASSSVGTGELFF.

CDR3 sequence reads: CASSQSPSSGNTIYF. The CDR3 DNA reads TGTGCCAGCAGCCAAAGCCCGAGCTCTGGAAACACCATATATTTT. The chain links TRBV6-1 to TRBJ1-3; D gene uncertain. The CDR3 totals 15 residues. Germline V CDR1 and CDR2: MNHNS, SASEGT. V shed 6 bases and J shed 0 bases, with 12 bases lying between them.

The chain carries TRBV28 and TRBJ1-2; D perhaps matches TRBD1 (6 bases). Per germline, CDR1 MDHEN and CDR2 SYDVKM. V gave up 6 bases and J gave up 3 bases, with 8 bases separating them. The CDR3 covers 12 residues. Written as DNA, the CDR3 is TGTGCCAGCAGCCGACAGGACTATGGCTACACCTTC. Translating it yields CASSRQDYGYTF.

This chain joins TRBV9 and TRBJ2-2; TRBD2 aligns across 9 bases. CDR1 is SGDLS and CDR2 is YYNGEE in the germline V gene. The ends lost 4 bases at V and 4 bases at J; junction bases unmatched: 8. This CDR3 comprises 16 residues. The CDR3 DNA follows: TGTGCCAGCAGCCCCCTTTGGCGGGGGGGCACCGGGGAGCTGTTTTTT. Protein: CASSPLWRGGTGELFF.

A remark on this clone: The same CDR3 also results from other DNA sequences found in this sample. CDR3 residues: CSAGQGARGYTF. The CDR3 DNA follows: TGCAGCGCGGGACAGGGGGCACGAGGCTACACCTTC. The gene calls are TRBV29-1 and TRBJ1-2, with 12 positions matching TRBD1. Germline assignment: CDR1 SQVTM and CDR2 ANQGSEA. Trimming cost V 7 bases and J 8 bases; bases outside gene matches: 5. This CDR3 contains 12 residues.

Comments on this clone: A read error may be the cause here, since a much bigger clone is one base away. Other DNA sequences in this sample translate to the same CDR3. The chain uses TRBV28 and TRBJ2-7; D ambiguous. Trimming pared 7 bases from V and 3 bases from J, leaving 13 bases between. The CDR3 length is 13 residues. CDR1 is MDHEN, CDR2 SYDVKM, per germline. CDR3 nucleotides: TGTGCCAGCATCCCCCCTGCTGGCTACGAGCAGTACTTC. Amino acid sequence: CASIPPAGYEQYF. Based on the CDR3 plus reference TRBV28 and TRBJ2-7, the full variable domain is DVKVTQSSRYLVKRTGEKVFLECVQDMDHENMFWYRQDPGLGLRLIYFSYDVKMKEKGDIPEGYSVSREKKERFSLILESASTNQTSMYLCASIPPAGYEQYFGPGTRLTVT.

This sequence joins TRBV6-5 and TRBJ1-2; TRBD1 matches 7 bases. The V gene's germline CDR1 is MNHEY and CDR2 SVGAGI. Trimming removed 2 bases from V and 2 bases from J; junction bases left unmatched: 2. The CDR3 spans 14 residues. The CDR3 reads CASSYAGQNYGYTF. In DNA, the CDR3 is TGTGCCAGCAGTTACGCGGGACAGAACTATGGCTACACCTTC.

In its sample, this clone was seen once. The chain carries TRBV10-2 and TRBJ2-3; 8 nucleotides match TRBD2. V lost 0 bases, J lost 9 bases, and 8 bases stayed unmatched. Germline values: CDR1 WSHSY, CDR2 SAAADI. The CDR3 loop spans 15 amino acids. The CDR3 DNA follows: TGCGCCAGCAGTGAGTCCGCGGGAGGCATCGAGACGCAGTATTTT. It codes for CASSESAGGIETQYF.

This chain uses TRBV20-1 with TRBJ1-4, with D hard to call. V gave up 4 bases and J gave up 7 bases, with 7 bases separating them. Germline CDR1 DFQATT, CDR2 SNEGSKA (reference sequence). The CDR3 runs to 11 residues. In DNA, the CDR3 is TGCAGTGCTACGACCGGTGAAAAACTGTTTTTT. As protein: CSATTGEKLFF.

Turning to this clone: The same CDR3 is also encoded by other DNA sequences in this sample. CDR3 region: CASSLLTGYEQYF. The DNA for the CDR3 is TGTGCCAGCAGCCTACTGACAGGCTACGAGCAGTACTTC. The chain recombines TRBV7-9 with TRBJ2-7; D is perhaps TRBD1 (6 bases). CDR1 is SEHNR, CDR2 FQNEAQ, per germline (reference sequence). This CDR3 has 13 amino acids. Trimming took off 5 bases at V and 3 bases at J, with 11 bases between the two ends. Drawing the rest from reference TRBV7-9 and TRBJ2-7, the complete variable domain is DTGVSQNPRHKITKRGQNVTFRCDPISEHNRLYWYRQTLGQGPEFLTYFQNEAQLEKSRLLSDRFSAERPKGSFSTLEIQRTEQGDSAMYLCASSLLTGYEQYFGPGTRLTVT.

The rearrangement links TRBV28 to TRBJ1-5; D not resolved. Germline CDR1 and CDR2: MDHEN and SYDVKM. CDR3 length: 15 residues. Trimming took off 4 bases at V and 3 bases at J, with 13 bases between the two ends. As DNA, the CDR3 is TGTGCCAGCAGTTCATTCAAGGCTCTCAATCAGCCCCAGCATTTT. It yields the protein CASSSFKALNQPQHF.

To note about this clone: The sample has other DNA sequences that encode this CDR3 too. This chain joins TRBV27 and TRBJ2-7, with 7 bases identical to TRBD1. The CDR3 spans 13 residues. Germline V CDR1 and CDR2: MNHEY, SMNVEV (reference sequence). The V segment lost 5 bases and the J segment 2 bases; nucleotides outside the gene matches: 3. CDR3 bases: TGTGCCAGCAGTCCTGACAGGGCCTACGAGCAGTACTTC. Translating gives CASSPDRAYEQYF.

V usage is TRBV9 and J usage is TRBJ1-4; perhaps TRBD1 as D (6 bases). The CDR3 is made up of 17 amino acids. V lost 7 bases and J 0 bases, leaving 19 bases between the germline ends. Germline V lookup: CDR1 SGDLS, CDR2 YYNGEE. CDR3 coding DNA: TGTGCCAGCTCCAGGACAGATATAGTTGCAACTAATGAAAAACTGTTTTTT. Its translation: CASSRTDIVATNEKLFF.

This clone showed up just once. This sequence joins TRBV7-6 and TRBJ2-5, with 8 bases identical to TRBD1. Germline trimming cut 3 bases from V and 3 bases from J; bases unmatched to any gene: 3. The CDR3 loop spans 14 amino acids. Germline lookup yields CDR1 SGHVS and CDR2 FNYEAQ. In DNA form, the CDR3 reads TGTGCCAGCAGCTTGACAGGGGTAGAAGAGACCCAGTACTTC. Translated: CASSLTGVEETQYF.

This chain connects TRBV11-1 to TRBJ1-1; a weak D match, TRBD1 (6 bases). Germline lookup yields CDR1 SGHAT and CDR2 FQDESV (reference sequence). CDR3 length: 15 residues. V was cut by 7 bases and J by 5 bases, with 20 bases left in between. CDR3 DNA sequence: TGTGCCAGCATCACTCCCGGGAGTAGGGGGACTGAAGCTTTCTTT. This gives the protein CASITPGSRGTEAFF.

The rearrangement joins TRBV4-3 to TRBJ2-5; 7 bases match TRBD2. The V segment lost 3 bases and the J segment 5 bases; nucleotides outside the gene matches: 12. Germline CDR1 reads LGHNA; CDR2 reads YSLEER. The CDR3 length is 16 residues. The chain's CDR3 is CASSQGAGQRWETQYF. The CDR3 DNA sequence: TGCGCCAGCAGCCAGGGAGCGGGGCAGAGGTGGGAGACCCAGTACTTC.

The gene calls are TRBV6-1 and TRBJ2-3; D is perhaps TRBD2 (5 bases). Germline V gene sequence: CDR1 MNHNS, CDR2 SASEGT. V gave up 7 bases and J gave up 4 bases, with 12 bases separating them. The CDR3 length is 13 residues. CDR3 region: CASNPGLSDTQYF. The CDR3 DNA follows: TGTGCCAGCAACCCAGGACTTTCAGATACGCAGTATTTT.

The chain has TRBV7-6 and TRBJ1-3; D remains ambiguous. Germline CDR1 and CDR2: SGHVS and FNYEAQ. The CDR3 is made up of 15 amino acids. Trimming removed 0 bases from V and 1 base from J, with 7 bases in between. In DNA, the CDR3 is TGTGCCAGCAGCTTAGCGGACCCTTCTGGAAACACCATATATTTT. Residues: CASSLADPSGNTIYF.

This chain connects TRBV9 to TRBJ2-6, with D unresolved. This CDR3 is built from 17 residues. V lost 0 bases and J 2 bases, leaving 12 bases between the germline ends. Looked up from germline, CDR1 is SGDLS and CDR2 is YYNGEE. The CDR3 protein is CASSVAGRAPGANVLTF. In DNA form, the CDR3 reads TGTGCCAGCAGCGTAGCTGGTAGGGCTCCTGGGGCCAACGTCCTGACTTTC.

This chain connects TRBV6-6 to TRBJ2-7; D remains ambiguous. CDR3 length: 14 residues. CDR1 and CDR2 from the germline V gene are MNHNY and SVGAGI (reference sequence). Trimming removed 5 bases from V and 3 bases from J, with 14 bases in between. The chain's CDR3 is CASSDGWANYEQYF. The CDR3 bases are TGTGCCAGCAGTGACGGGTGGGCCAACTACGAGCAGTACTTC.

This rearrangement joins TRBV6-5 to TRBJ1-4; TRBD1 matches 9 bases. The ends lost 6 bases at V and 6 bases at J; junction bases unmatched: 11. The length of the CDR3 is 16 residues. Germline-derived CDR1 and CDR2 are MNHEY and SVGAGI. CDR3 protein: CASSYTGGELDEKLFF. CDR3 coding DNA: TGTGCCAGCAGCTACACAGGGGGCGAGTTAGATGAAAAACTGTTTTTT.

A note on this clone: This same CDR3 is encoded by further DNA sequences in the sample. This chain links TRBV2 with TRBJ1-2; D is unclear. The CDR3 has 13 amino acids. The V gene's germline CDR1 is SNHLY and CDR2 FYNNEI. Trimming took 0 bases from V and 7 from J, leaving 9 bases between them. The CDR3 sequence: CASSEATVAGYTF. CDR3 in DNA: TGTGCCAGCAGTGAAGCTACAGTTGCTGGCTACACCTTC.

The chain recombines TRBV28 with TRBJ1-5; no clear D. The V end lost 6 bases, the J end lost 3 bases, and 15 bases lay between the germline ends. In germline, CDR1 is MDHEN, CDR2 SYDVKM. The CDR3 totals 15 residues. The CDR3 sequence is CASSPFTVINQPQHF. CDR3 DNA: TGTGCCAGCAGCCCCTTCACAGTAATCAATCAGCCCCAGCATTTT.